This T cell receptor beta chain was obtained from a study of shared clonotypes between healthy human individuals. Looked up from germline, CDR1 is SEHNR and CDR2 is FQNEAQ (reference sequence). V lost 1 base and J lost 6; bases outside the gene matches: 5. The CDR3 totals 15 residues. Using immunoSEQ multiplex PCR, the repertoire was profiled, and TCRdb retains in-frame clones only, with some absent. The sample lists 2 million to 2.5 million clones, about 95% occurring once. Naive-designated CD8 cells lacked CD45RO, were positively enriched for CCR7, and omitted terminally differentiated effector memory CD45RA+ cells.

The specimen sequenced was naive CD8+ T cells sorted from blood. V and J are TRBV7-9 and TRBJ2-1, with 8 bases aligning to TRBD2. The sequence was obtained from a man in his late teens or twenties in good health. CDR3 region: CASSLEGLVSNEQFF. For the CDR3, the DNA is TGTGCCAGCAGCTTAGAGGGACTAGTCTCCAATGAGCAGTTCTTC.